The rows below give T cell receptor beta chains drawn from one sample of a study of T cells after yellow fever vaccination. MiXCR, run by TCRdb on the 5' RACE reads, gives a single entry per CDR3 protein. The table lists about 170,000 distinct CDR3 sequences, 5.5% to 7.5% of them singletons. Specimen: CD4+ T cells sorted from PBMCs, collected on the day of the first yellow fever vaccination. The receptor set was obtained from a man aged 18 to 30 who received the YFV17D yellow fever vaccine. Both conserved end residues are part of each CDR3. D genes are given only for firm matches. The size field is filled for only some rows; it gives once, few, many or a size class.

TRBD1 TRBJ2-3 17 . TRBV6-5 TGTGCCAGCACCTACCGGGACAGGGGGTTTTCCACAGATACGCAGTATTTT CASTYRDRGFSTDTQYF
TRBD2 TRBJ2-5 15 many TRBV7-2 TGTGCCAGCAGCCCAACCGGGACTAGTCGGGAGACCCAGTACTTC CASSPTGTSRETQYF
TRBD1 TRBJ2-1 17 few TRBV5-1 TGCGCCAGCAGTTACCTTTTTTCCGGGACAGGGTACAATGAGCAGTTCTTC CASSYLFSGTGYNEQFF
TRBD1 TRBJ1-5 13 . TRBV3-1 TGTGCCAGCAGCCAGGACAGGCATCAGCCCCAGCATTTT CASSQDRHQPQHF
. TRBJ2-3 12 many TRBV5-1 TGCGCCAGCAGTAAGAGCACAGATACGCAGTATTTT CASSKSTDTQYF
TRBD2 TRBJ2-2 15 . TRBV3-1 TGTTCCAGCAGGCCTCTAGCGGGGGTAACCGGGGAGCTGTTTTTT CSSRPLAGVTGELFF
TRBD1 TRBJ2-1 15 few TRBV5-4 TGTGCCAGCAGCTTGGCGACAGGGGGCTACGATGAGCAGTTCTTC CASSLATGGYDEQFF
. TRBJ2-5 13 many TRBV5-1 TGCGCCAGCTTCCTTCCAGGGGAGGAGACCCAGTACTTC CASFLPGEETQYF
. TRBJ2-1 15 many TRBV3-1 TGTGCCAGCAGCAGAGACACCAGCTCCTACAATGAGCAGTTCTTC CASSRDTSSYNEQFF
. TRBJ2-3 14 . TRBV5-1 TGCGCCAGCAGCTTGGCGGTGACCACAGATACGCAGTATTTT CASSLAVTTDTQYF
. TRBJ2-1 11 few TRBV30 TGTGCCTGGAGTGTACAGGTGGAGCAGTTCTTC CAWSVQVEQFF
. TRBJ1-1 16 few TRBV4-1 TGCGCCAGCAGCCAAGGGCAGGCGAGAATGAACACTGAAGCTTTCTTT CASSQGQARMNTEAFF
. TRBJ2-3 13 . TRBV24-1 TGTGCCACCAGTGCGTGGGGCACAGATACGCAGTATTTT CATSAWGTDTQYF
TRBD1 TRBJ2-6 14 . TRBV18 TGTGCCAGCTCACTGGGACAGCCAGTGACCGTCCTGACTTTC CASSLGQPVTVLTF
. TRBJ1-6 14 . TRBV7-8 TGTGCCAGCAGGATCCGGGCCGAGGGGTCACCCCTCCACTTT CASRIRAEGSPLHF
TRBD2 TRBJ2-3 16 many TRBV29-1 TGCAGCGTTGAAGAGGGCTTTGCGGGGGGGACAGATACGCAGTATTTT CSVEEGFAGGTDTQYF
. TRBJ1-1 14 . TRBV4-3 TGCGCCAGCAGCCAAGGGGCAACAGGGTCTGAAGCTTTCTTT CASSQGATGSEAFF
. TRBJ2-5 13 many TRBV2 TGTGCCAGCTCCGTGGGCGGGCAAGAGACCCAGTACTTC CASSVGGQETQYF
. TRBJ2-7 15 many TRBV5-1 TGCGCCAGCAGCTTGGTGGAGACAGGTACCGACGAGCAGTACTTC CASSLVETGTDEQYF
TRBD2 TRBJ2-3 16 few TRBV18 TGTGCCAGCTCACCGACCGGGACTAGCGGGGCTGATACGCAGTATTTT CASSPTGTSGADTQYF
. TRBJ1-3 15 many TRBV4-2 TGTGCCAGCAGCCAAGGCGTGAGCTCTGGAAACACCATATATTTT CASSQGVSSGNTIYF
. TRBJ2-5 17 many TRBV7-2 TGTGCCAGCAGCCCAGGGGTACAGGCCTGGGGCAAAGAGACCCAGTACTTC CASSPGVQAWGKETQYF
. TRBJ2-3 16 many TRBV23-1 TGCGCCAGCAGTCAATCTCCCAGGGAGGAAACAGATACGCAGTATTTT CASSQSPREETDTQYF
. TRBJ2-1 16 many TRBV12-3/TRBV12-4 TGTGCCAGCAGTACAACCACAGGGACCCCGGTCGATGAGCAGTTCTTC CASSTTTGTPVDEQFF
. TRBJ2-5 15 many TRBV9 TGTGCCAGCAGCGTAAAGGCGGGGGCGAGGGAGACCCAGTACTTC CASSVKAGARETQYF
. TRBJ2-7 13 . TRBV7-2 TGTGCCAGCAGTACCTCACGGGCAGATGAGCAGTACTTC CASSTSRADEQYF
. TRBJ1-1 13 many TRBV6-1 TGTGCCAGCAGTGACAGGGCGATCACTGAAGCTTTCTTT CASSDRAITEAFF
. TRBJ2-1 14 few TRBV10-3 TGTGCCATCAGTGGACGGTGGATCCACAATGAGCAGTTCTTC CAISGRWIHNEQFF
TRBD1 TRBJ2-3 14 many TRBV5-1 TGCGCCAGCAGCCCGGGACAGGGCCCAGATACGCAGTATTTT CASSPGQGPDTQYF
TRBD2 TRBJ2-3 17 . TRBV7-2 TGTGCCAGCAGCTTATCCTTCCGGACTAGCCCCCCAGATACGCAGTATTTT CASSLSFRTSPPDTQYF
. TRBJ1-2 14 many TRBV13 TGTGCCAGCAGCCAATCAGGGAACAACTATGGCTACACCTTC CASSQSGNNYGYTF
. TRBJ2-5 16 few TRBV5-1 TGCGCCAGCAGCTTGGCGTCTGCGGGGCACCAAGAGACCCAGTACTTC CASSLASAGHQETQYF
TRBD1 TRBJ1-6 15 many TRBV5-1 TGCGCCAGCAGCCGCTGGACAGGGGTCGATTCACCCCTCCACTTT CASSRWTGVDSPLHF
. TRBJ2-1 12 many TRBV7-2 TGTGCCAGCAGCCGCATTACGGATGAGCAGTTCTTC CASSRITDEQFF
TRBD2 TRBJ2-3 16 few TRBV9 TGTGCCAGCAGCGTGGAACCGCGGGGGGAGGCAGATACGCAGTATTTT CASSVEPRGEADTQYF
TRBD1 TRBJ2-7 15 . TRBV2 TGTGCCAGCAGGACCGGGACAGGACTATCCTACGAGCAGTACTTC CASRTGTGLSYEQYF
. TRBJ2-1 12 few TRBV5-4 TGTGCCAGCAGCCCAGGGTTTTCGGAGCAGTTCTTC CASSPGFSEQFF
TRBD2 TRBJ2-3 15 many TRBV20-1 TGCAGTGCCTCCCGGACTAGCGGGGGACAAGATACGCAGTATTTT CSASRTSGGQDTQYF
. TRBJ1-1 14 many TRBV6-5 TGTGCCAGCAGTTACGTCAGTTCCACCACTGAAGCTTTCTTT CASSYVSSTTEAFF
. TRBJ1-2 14 few TRBV10-3 TGTGCCATCAGTGAGACGGTCCATGAAAGGGGCTACACCTTC CAISETVHERGYTF